The next 29 T cell receptor beta chains were all read from a single sample in a study of blood T cell repertoires in COVID-19. TCRdb keeps only in-frame clones here, not all; method: immunoSEQ multiplex PCR. The sample has roughly 250,000 clones; around 83% are singletons. Sequencing was performed on peripheral blood. These receptors originate from an older woman with active or convalescent COVID-19.

The rearrangement joins TRBV19 to TRBJ2-5, with 9 bases matching TRBD2. Germline V CDR1 and CDR2: LNHDA, SQIVND (reference sequence). J lost 2 bases, V lost 5 bases, and 12 bases had no gene match. This CDR3 has 17 amino acids. As DNA, the CDR3 is TGTGCCAGTAGTCTACGACTTCGGACTAGCGCTCAAGAGACCCAGTACTTC. Protein sequence: CASSLRLRTSAQETQYF.

This clone occurred once. This chain links TRBV28 with TRBJ1-5; D gene ambiguous. In germline, CDR1 is MDHEN, CDR2 SYDVKM. The V and J ends lost 3 bases and 0 bases respectively, with 6 bases between them. This CDR3 has 14 residues. The CDR3 is CASSLTNSNQPQHF. CDR3 DNA sequence: TGTGCCAGCAGTTTGACAAATAGCAATCAGCCCCAGCATTTT.

The V gene is TRBV6-5, the J gene TRBJ1-1, with no clear D. Germline CDR1 is MNHEY and CDR2 is SVGAGI. The CDR3 extends over 13 amino acids. Trimming pared 6 bases from V and 1 base from J, leaving 9 bases between. The CDR3 sequence: CASSRTENTEAFF. DNA of the CDR3: TGTGCCAGCAGCCGCACTGAGAACACTGAAGCTTTCTTT.

This clone appeared a few times. The V gene is TRBV30, the J gene TRBJ2-2, with 9 bases that match TRBD1. Losses at the gene ends were 4 bases for V and 5 bases for J; bases not matched to a gene: 5. This CDR3 comprises 14 residues. Per the germline V gene, CDR1 is GTSNPN and CDR2 is SVGIG (reference sequence). This CDR3 reads CAWNTGGRTGELFF. The CDR3, as DNA: TGTGCCTGGAACACAGGGGGCAGGACCGGGGAGCTGTTTTTT. The entire variable domain, with the rest obtained from reference TRBV30 and TRBJ2-2, is as follows: SQTIHQWPATLVQPVGSPLSLECTVEGTSNPNLYWYRQAAGRGLQLLFYSVGIGQISSEVPQNLSASRPQDRQFILSSKKLLLSDSGFYLCAWNTGGRTGELFFGEGSRLTVL.

V and J are TRBV2 and TRBJ2-7, with TRBD2 matching 9 bases. Trimming took 3 bases from V and 7 from J; bases not matched to a gene: 7. The CDR3 covers 14 residues. The germline gives CDR1 SNHLY, CDR2 FYNNEI. The CDR3 loop reads CASSESGLAGEQYF. In nucleotides, the CDR3 is TGTGCCAGCAGTGAGTCAGGGCTAGCGGGGGAGCAGTACTTC.

This clone was seen more than once but under ten times. The V and J genes are TRBV5-1 and TRBJ2-3, with D perhaps matching TRBD2 (5 bases). The CDR3 loop spans 15 amino acids. Germline V gene sequence: CDR1 SGHRS, CDR2 YFSETQ. V was trimmed by 1 base and J by 3 bases, leaving 12 bases between them. The CDR3 sequence: CASSLLTGMTDTQYF. CDR3 bases: TGCGCCAGCAGCTTGTTAACGGGGATGACAGATACGCAGTATTTT.

The chain couples TRBV14 to TRBJ2-2; possibly TRBD2 for D (5 bases). The CDR3 extends over 14 amino acids. In germline, CDR1 is SGHDN, CDR2 FVKESK. V dropped 1 base and J dropped 7 bases, with 10 bases sitting between them. The CDR3 loop reads CASSQAYGIGELFF. CDR3 nucleotides: TGTGCCAGCAGCCAAGCCTACGGGATCGGGGAGCTGTTTTTT.

The chain couples TRBV19 to TRBJ1-5; D is unresolved. The V gene lost 3 bases and the J gene lost 3 bases, with 6 bases spanning the gap. This CDR3 contains 13 residues. CDR1 LNHDA and CDR2 SQIVND come from the germline V gene (reference sequence). The CDR3 here is CASSIQDNQPQHF. CDR3 nucleotide sequence: TGTGCCAGTAGTATTCAGGACAATCAGCCCCAGCATTTT.

The chain carries TRBV6-5 and TRBJ1-4, with TRBD1 as a possible D gene (6 bases). The germline V gene has CDR1 MNHEY and CDR2 SVGAGI. V was trimmed by 0 bases and J by 7 bases, leaving 12 bases between them. This CDR3 region has 15 residues. CDR3: CASSYSRTAGEKLFF. CDR3 in DNA: TGTGCCAGCAGTTACTCGAGGACAGCCGGTGAAAAACTGTTTTTT.

The chain links TRBV7-2 to TRBJ2-3; D is possibly TRBD2 (5 bases). Germline V lookup: CDR1 SGHTA, CDR2 FQGNSA. The CDR3 totals 12 residues. V was shortened by 5 bases and J by 10 bases, with 13 bases between the two germline ends. The CDR3 DNA is TGTGCCAGCAGCCCGCCGGCGGGTCCGCAGTATTTT. Its protein is CASSPPAGPQYF.

This chain links TRBV7-2 with TRBJ2-1; TRBD2 aligns across 12 bases. After removal of 5 bases from V and 5 bases from J, the junction contained 13 bases not matched to a gene. The germline CDR1 and CDR2 sequences are SGHTA and FQGNSA. The CDR3 is 18 amino acids. CDR3 protein: CASSTRSSGGADHNEQFF. In DNA form, the CDR3 reads TGTGCCAGCAGCACCCGTTCTAGCGGGGGGGCCGACCACAATGAGCAGTTCTTC.

The chain joins TRBV6-5 to TRBJ1-2; 10 nucleotides align to TRBD1. Germline loops: CDR1 MNHEY, CDR2 SVGAGI. This CDR3 has 14 residues. Unmatched junction bases numbered 9, after V lost 6 bases and J lost 8 bases. The CDR3 here is CASSTLGTGEGYTF. The CDR3 DNA is TGTGCCAGCAGCACATTGGGGACAGGGGAAGGCTACACCTTC.

The V and J genes are TRBV30 and TRBJ1-1; the match to TRBD1 covers 7 bases. V dropped 3 bases and J dropped 3; count of bases not matched to a gene: 4. CDR3 length: 13 residues. Germline CDR1 and CDR2: GTSNPN and SVGIG (reference sequence). This CDR3 reads CAWRRQGDTEAFF. CDR3 nucleotides: TGTGCCTGGAGGAGACAGGGAGACACTGAAGCTTTCTTT.

The chain employs TRBV11-2 and TRBJ2-5; weak D call: TRBD1 (5 bases). CDR3 length equals 14 residues. The V end was cut by 4 bases, the J end by 5 bases, with 14 bases between. Per germline, CDR1 SGHAT and CDR2 FQNNGV. CDR3 nucleotide sequence: TGTGCCAGCAGCTCGCGACAGTCCTGGGAGACCCAGTACTTC. Encoded protein: CASSSRQSWETQYF.

This clone has a handful of counts. J is TRBJ2-2 and V is TRBV30, with D possibly TRBD1 on 6 matching bases. CDR1 and CDR2 from the germline V gene are GTSNPN and SVGIG (reference sequence). This CDR3 contains 12 residues. With 8 bases removed from V and 4 bases from J, the gap between germline ends came to 11 bases. The CDR3 protein is CAGRTATGELFF. The CDR3 DNA is TGTGCCGGCCGGACAGCCACCGGGGAGCTGTTTTTT.

The V and J genes are TRBV6-5 and TRBJ2-3; unclear D gene. This CDR3 is built from 14 residues. Deletions cut 2 bases from V and 2 bases from J, with 8 bases between. Germline V CDR1 and CDR2: MNHEY, SVGAGI. CDR3 amino acids: CASSYTTFTDTQYF. The CDR3 coding sequence is TGTGCCAGCAGTTACACTACTTTCACAGATACGCAGTATTTT.

The J gene is TRBJ2-1, the V gene TRBV5-1; 7 bases are a match to TRBD1. The germline V gene encodes CDR1 SGHRS and CDR2 YFSETQ. The CDR3 has 12 residues. V gave up 0 bases and J gave up 15 bases; unmatched junction bases: 6. CDR3 amino acids: CASSLDEGAGFF. CDR3 bases: TGCGCCAGCAGCTTGGATGAGGGGGCCGGGTTCTTC. Full variable domain (outside the CDR3, taken from reference TRBV5-1 and TRBJ2-1): KAGVTQTPRYLIKTRGQQVTLSCSPISGHRSVSWYQQTPGQGLQFLFEYFSETQRNKGNFPGRFSGRQFSNSRSEMNVSTLELGDSALYLCASSLDEGAGFFGPGTRLTVL.

The chain employs TRBV5-6 and TRBJ2-7; D perhaps matches TRBD2 (5 bases). The germline CDR1 and CDR2 sequences are SGHDT and YYEEEE. V lost 1 base and J lost 4, with 15 bases in between. The CDR3 contains 15 residues. The CDR3 loop is CASSLSLPRGYEQYF. CDR3 coding DNA: TGTGCCAGCAGCTTGTCCCTACCCCGGGGTTACGAGCAGTACTTC.

The genes are TRBV19 and TRBJ1-1, with D unresolved. CDR3 length: 14 amino acids. V was cut by 4 bases and J by 1 base, with 10 bases left in between. The germline V gene has CDR1 LNHDA and CDR2 SQIVND (reference sequence). CDR3 DNA sequence: TGTGCCAGTAGTAATTACGGTCCGAACACTGAAGCTTTCTTT. Translating gives CASSNYGPNTEAFF.

The V gene is TRBV18, the J gene TRBJ2-7; 7 nucleotides match TRBD1. With 2 bases clipped from V and 2 bases from J, the junction kept 3 bases outside the gene matches. CDR3 length: 14 residues. Germline V gene lookup returns CDR1 KGHSH and CDR2 LQKENI. CDR3 nucleotides: TGTGCCAGCTCACCAGGGGACAGCACCTACGAGCAGTACTTC. Its translation is CASSPGDSTYEQYF.

V is TRBV7-9 and J is TRBJ1-2; a possible D gene is TRBD1 (5 bases). Germline assignment: CDR1 SEHNR and CDR2 FQNEAQ (reference sequence). The CDR3 covers 14 residues. The V and J ends lost 0 bases and 6 bases respectively, with 11 bases between them. The chain's CDR3 is CASSLAGGVDGYTF. The DNA for the CDR3 is TGTGCCAGCAGCTTAGCTGGAGGGGTGGATGGCTACACCTTC.

J is TRBJ1-2 and V is TRBV9; unclear D gene. V gave up 4 bases and J gave up 10 bases, with 14 bases separating them. Per germline, CDR1 SGDLS and CDR2 YYNGEE. The CDR3 sequence is 12 residues long. CDR3 loop: CASSLLTSHYTF. The CDR3 DNA reads as TGTGCCAGCAGCCTCCTGACTTCCCACTACACCTTC.

The V gene is TRBV12-3 or TRBV12-4, the J gene TRBJ1-1, with 10 bases fitting TRBD1. Trimming at V came to 6 bases and at J to 11 bases, leaving 9 bases not matched to a gene. CDR3 length: 13 residues. CDR3 DNA: TGTGCCAGCAGCCGAGGACAGGGGGGATATGCTTTCTTT. As protein: CASSRGQGGYAFF.

The chain joins TRBV27 to TRBJ2-7; perhaps TRBD1 as D (5 bases). Germline V gene lookup returns CDR1 MNHEY and CDR2 SMNVEV (reference sequence). The CDR3 length is 13 residues. V gave up 8 bases and J gave up 0 bases, with 11 bases separating them. The CDR3 nucleotides are TGTGCCAGCGGGGCCCTTAACTCCTACGAGCAGTACTTC. The encoded protein is CASGALNSYEQYF.

The chain recombines TRBV6-2 or TRBV6-3 with TRBJ2-7; 7 bases agree with TRBD2. The CDR3 is made up of 17 amino acids. V shed 5 bases, J shed 0 bases, and the junction held 13 bases outside the gene matches. The V gene's germline CDR1 is MNHEY and CDR2 SVGEGT. CDR3 region: CASSPIPTGGLSYEQYF. CDR3 in DNA: TGTGCCAGCAGTCCAATACCTACGGGGGGTCTCTCCTACGAGCAGTACTTC.

The chain carries TRBV7-3 and TRBJ2-1, with D uncertain. Trimming left V 2 bases short and J 5 bases short, with 10 bases between. CDR3 length equals 14 residues. The germline V gene has CDR1 SGHTA and CDR2 FQGTGA. CDR3 region: CASSLAVRNNEQFF. The CDR3 DNA is TGTGCCAGCAGCTTAGCGGTTCGGAACAATGAGCAGTTCTTC.

The rearrangement joins TRBV2 to TRBJ2-1; possibly TRBD2 for D (6 bases). V was cut by 6 bases and J by 4 bases, with 10 bases left in between. The CDR3 totals 13 residues. CDR1 and CDR2 from the germline V gene are SNHLY and FYNNEI. The DNA of the CDR3 is TGTGCCAGCAGCGAGGGACTGTACAATGAGCAGTTCTTC. It yields the protein CASSEGLYNEQFF.

The J gene is TRBJ2-5, the V gene TRBV2; TRBD2 is a possible D gene (5 bases). The CDR3 consists of 13 residues. The germline V and J ends were trimmed by 5 bases and 7 bases, with 14 bases remaining between them. CDR1 and CDR2 from the germline V gene are SNHLY and FYNNEI. The CDR3 reads CASSTGQSGTQYF. The CDR3 DNA follows: TGTGCCAGCAGTACGGGCCAAAGCGGGACCCAGTACTTC.

The chain links TRBV5-1 to TRBJ2-3; D not certain. This CDR3 is 14 amino acids long. The V end was cut by 0 bases, the J end by 2 bases, with 7 bases between. Germline V gene lookup returns CDR1 SGHRS and CDR2 YFSETQ. The CDR3 here is CASSLGAITDTQYF. As DNA, the CDR3 is TGCGCCAGCAGCTTGGGTGCGATCACAGATACGCAGTATTTT.